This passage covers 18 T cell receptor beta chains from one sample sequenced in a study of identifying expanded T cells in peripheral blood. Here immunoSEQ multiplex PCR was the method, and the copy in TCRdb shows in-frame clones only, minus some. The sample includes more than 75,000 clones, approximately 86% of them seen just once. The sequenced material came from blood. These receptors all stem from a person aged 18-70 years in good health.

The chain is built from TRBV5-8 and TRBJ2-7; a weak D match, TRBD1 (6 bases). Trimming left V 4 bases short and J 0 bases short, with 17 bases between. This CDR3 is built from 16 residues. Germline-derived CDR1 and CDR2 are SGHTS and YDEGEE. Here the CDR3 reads CASSPGFRTVSYEQYF. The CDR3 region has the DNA TGTGCCAGCAGCCCGGGGTTTCGGACAGTCTCCTACGAGCAGTACTTC.

In DNA form, the CDR3 reads TGTGCCAGCTCGGACAGTAGCAATCAGCCCCAGCATTTT. Translated, it gives CASSDSSNQPQHF. The genes are TRBV18 and TRBJ1-5, with D tentatively TRBD1 (6 bases). Trimming pared 6 bases from V and 0 bases from J, leaving 6 bases between. Looked up from germline, CDR1 is KGHSH and CDR2 is LQKENI. This CDR3 contains 13 residues.

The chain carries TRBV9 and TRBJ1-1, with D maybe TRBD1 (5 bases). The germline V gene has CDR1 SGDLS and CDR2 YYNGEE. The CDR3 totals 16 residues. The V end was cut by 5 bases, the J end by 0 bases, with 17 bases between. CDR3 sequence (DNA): TGTGCCAGCAGGCCGCCCGGGGGGGTCATGAACACTGAAGCTTTCTTT. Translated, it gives CASRPPGGVMNTEAFF. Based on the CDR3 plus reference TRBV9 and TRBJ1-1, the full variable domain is DSGVTQTPKHLITATGQRVTLRCSPRSGDLSVYWYQQSLDQGLQFLIQYYNGEERAKGNILERFSAQQFPDLHSELNLSSLELGDSALYFCASRPPGGVMNTEAFFGQGTRLTVV.

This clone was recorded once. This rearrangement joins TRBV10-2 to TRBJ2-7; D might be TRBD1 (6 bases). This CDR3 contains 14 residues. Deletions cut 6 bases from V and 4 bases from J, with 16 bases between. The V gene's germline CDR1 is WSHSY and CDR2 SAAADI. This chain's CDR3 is CASSKTGTIYEQYF. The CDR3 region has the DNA TGCGCCAGCAGCAAAACCGGGACAATTTACGAGCAGTACTTC.

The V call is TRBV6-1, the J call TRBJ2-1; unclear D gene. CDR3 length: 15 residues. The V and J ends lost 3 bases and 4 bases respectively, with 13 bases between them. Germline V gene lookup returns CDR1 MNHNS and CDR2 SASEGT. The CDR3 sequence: CASSDSIGRYNEQFF. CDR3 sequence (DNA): TGTGCCAGCAGTGATTCGATAGGTCGGTACAATGAGCAGTTCTTC.

The CDR3 nucleotides are TGTGCCTGGACCTTACTACAGGGGGCGACCGGGGAGCTGTTTTTT. This gives the protein CAWTLLQGATGELFF. The V call is TRBV30, the J call TRBJ2-2, with 9 nucleotides matching TRBD1. With 4 bases clipped from V and 5 bases from J, the junction kept 8 bases outside the gene matches. CDR3 length equals 15 residues. Germline assignment: CDR1 GTSNPN and CDR2 SVGIG (reference sequence).

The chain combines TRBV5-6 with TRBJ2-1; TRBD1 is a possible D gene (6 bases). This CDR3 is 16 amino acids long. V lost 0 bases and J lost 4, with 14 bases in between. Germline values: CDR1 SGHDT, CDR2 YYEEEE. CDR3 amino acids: CASSLVSGHGYNEQFF. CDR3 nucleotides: TGTGCCAGCAGCTTGGTTTCGGGACATGGATACAATGAGCAGTTCTTC.

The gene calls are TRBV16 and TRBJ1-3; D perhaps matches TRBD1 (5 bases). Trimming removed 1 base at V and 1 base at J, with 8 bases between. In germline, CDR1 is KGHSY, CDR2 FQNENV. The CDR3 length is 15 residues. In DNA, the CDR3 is TGTGCCAGCAGCCAATTGGGACCGTCTGGAAACACCATATATTTT. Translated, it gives CASSQLGPSGNTIYF.

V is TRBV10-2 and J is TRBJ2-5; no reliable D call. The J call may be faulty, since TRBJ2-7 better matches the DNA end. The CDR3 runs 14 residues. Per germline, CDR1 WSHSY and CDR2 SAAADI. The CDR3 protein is CASSDIGLHYEQYF. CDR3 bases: TGCGCCAGCAGTGATATCGGGCTCCACTACGAGCAGTACTTC.

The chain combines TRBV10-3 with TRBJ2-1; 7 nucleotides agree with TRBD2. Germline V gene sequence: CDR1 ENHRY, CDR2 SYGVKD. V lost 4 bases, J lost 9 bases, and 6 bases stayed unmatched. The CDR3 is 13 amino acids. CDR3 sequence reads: CAISVGEGGEQFF. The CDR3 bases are TGTGCCATCAGTGTGGGGGAGGGCGGTGAGCAGTTCTTC.

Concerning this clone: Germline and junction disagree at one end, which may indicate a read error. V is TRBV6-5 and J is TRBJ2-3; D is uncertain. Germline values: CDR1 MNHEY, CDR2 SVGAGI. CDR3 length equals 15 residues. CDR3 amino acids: CASIYSFASTDTQYF. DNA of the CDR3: TGTGCCAGCATTTACTCATTCGCTAGCACAGATACGCAGTATTTT.

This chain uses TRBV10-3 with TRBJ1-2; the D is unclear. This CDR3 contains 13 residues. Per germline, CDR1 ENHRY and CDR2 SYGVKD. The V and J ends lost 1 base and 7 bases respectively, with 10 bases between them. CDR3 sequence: CAISEFGLGGYTF. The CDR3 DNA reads TGTGCCATCAGTGAGTTCGGCTTGGGTGGCTACACCTTC.

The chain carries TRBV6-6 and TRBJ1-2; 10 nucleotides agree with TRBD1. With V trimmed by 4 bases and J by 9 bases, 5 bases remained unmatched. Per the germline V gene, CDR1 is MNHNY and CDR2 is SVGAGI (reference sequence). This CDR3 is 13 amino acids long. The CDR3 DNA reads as TGTGCCAGCAGTTCCTGGGACAGGGGATGCTACACCTTC. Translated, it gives CASSSWDRGCYTF.

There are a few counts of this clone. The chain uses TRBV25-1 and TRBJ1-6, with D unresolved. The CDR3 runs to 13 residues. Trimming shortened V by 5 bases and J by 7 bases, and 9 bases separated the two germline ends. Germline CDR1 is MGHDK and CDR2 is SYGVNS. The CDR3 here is CASSLTENSPLHF. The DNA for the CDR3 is TGTGCCAGCAGTCTGACTGAAAATTCACCCCTCCACTTT.

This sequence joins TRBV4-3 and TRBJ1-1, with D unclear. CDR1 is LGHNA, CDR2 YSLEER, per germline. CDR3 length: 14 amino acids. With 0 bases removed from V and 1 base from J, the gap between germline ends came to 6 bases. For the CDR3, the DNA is TGCGCCAGCAGCCAAGATTTCGAGAACACTGAAGCTTTCTTT. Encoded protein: CASSQDFENTEAFF.

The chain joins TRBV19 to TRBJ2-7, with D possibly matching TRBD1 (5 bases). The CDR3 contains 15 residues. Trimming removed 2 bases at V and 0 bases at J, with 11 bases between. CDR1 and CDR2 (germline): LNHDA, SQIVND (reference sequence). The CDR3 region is CASSISSDTSYEQYF. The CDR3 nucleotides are TGTGCCAGTAGTATATCCTCGGACACCTCCTACGAGCAGTACTTC. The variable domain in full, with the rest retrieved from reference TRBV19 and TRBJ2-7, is DGGITQSPKYLFRKEGQNVTLSCEQNLNHDAMYWYRQDPGQGLRLIYYSQIVNDFQKGDIAEGYSVSREKKESFPLTVTSAQKNPTAFYLCASSISSDTSYEQYFGPGTRLTVT.

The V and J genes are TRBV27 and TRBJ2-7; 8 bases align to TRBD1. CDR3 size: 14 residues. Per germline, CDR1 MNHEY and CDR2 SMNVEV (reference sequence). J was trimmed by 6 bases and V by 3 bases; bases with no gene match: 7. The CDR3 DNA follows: TGTGCCAGCAGTTTCACCAGGGGGCGGCTCGAGCAGTACTTC. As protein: CASSFTRGRLEQYF.

The chain's CDR3 is CASSEFGDSAVGKLFF. DNA of the CDR3: TGTGCCAGCAGTGAATTCGGGGACAGCGCTGTTGGAAAACTGTTTTTT. The V gene is TRBV6-1, the J gene TRBJ1-4; 7 nucleotides align to TRBD1. Trimming cost V 2 bases and J 10 bases; bases outside gene matches: 13. In germline, CDR1 is MNHNS, CDR2 SASEGT. CDR3 length equals 16 residues.